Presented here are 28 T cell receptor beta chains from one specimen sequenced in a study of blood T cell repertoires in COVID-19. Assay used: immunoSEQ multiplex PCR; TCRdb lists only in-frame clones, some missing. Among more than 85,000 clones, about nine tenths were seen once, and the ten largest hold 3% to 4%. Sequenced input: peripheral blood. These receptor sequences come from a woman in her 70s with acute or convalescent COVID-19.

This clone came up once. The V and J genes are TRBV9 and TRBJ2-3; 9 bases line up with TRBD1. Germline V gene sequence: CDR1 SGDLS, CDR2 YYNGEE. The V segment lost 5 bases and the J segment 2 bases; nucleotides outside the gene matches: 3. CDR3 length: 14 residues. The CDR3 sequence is CASRRTGDTDTQYF. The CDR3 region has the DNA TGTGCCAGCAGGCGGACAGGGGACACAGATACGCAGTATTTT.

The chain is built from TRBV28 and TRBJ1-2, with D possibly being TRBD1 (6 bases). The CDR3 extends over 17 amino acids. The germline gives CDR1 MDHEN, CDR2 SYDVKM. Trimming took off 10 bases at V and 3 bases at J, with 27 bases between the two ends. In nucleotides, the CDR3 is TGTGCCACCCCACTGTTTTCTTCGATAACAGGGTACTATGGCTACACCTTC. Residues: CATPLFSSITGYYGYTF.

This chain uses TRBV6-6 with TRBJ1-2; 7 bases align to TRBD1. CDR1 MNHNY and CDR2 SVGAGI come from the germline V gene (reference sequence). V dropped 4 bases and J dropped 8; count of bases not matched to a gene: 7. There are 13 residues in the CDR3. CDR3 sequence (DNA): TGTGCCAGCAGTTCTCTGGGACAGAAAGGCTACACCTTC. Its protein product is CASSSLGQKGYTF.

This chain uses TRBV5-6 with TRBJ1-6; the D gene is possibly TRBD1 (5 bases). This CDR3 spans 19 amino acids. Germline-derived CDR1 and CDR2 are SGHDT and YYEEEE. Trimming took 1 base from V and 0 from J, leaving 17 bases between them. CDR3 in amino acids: CASSLWSGMKGSYNSPLHF. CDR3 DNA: TGTGCCAGCAGCTTGTGGTCAGGGATGAAGGGCTCCTATAATTCACCCCTCCACTTT.

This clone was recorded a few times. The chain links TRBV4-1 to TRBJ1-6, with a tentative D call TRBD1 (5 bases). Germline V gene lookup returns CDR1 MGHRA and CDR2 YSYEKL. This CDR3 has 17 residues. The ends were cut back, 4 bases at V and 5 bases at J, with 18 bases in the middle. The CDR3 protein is CASSRHTGGENNSPLHF. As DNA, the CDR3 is TGCGCCAGCAGCCGGCATACAGGCGGAGAAAATAATTCACCCCTCCACTTT.

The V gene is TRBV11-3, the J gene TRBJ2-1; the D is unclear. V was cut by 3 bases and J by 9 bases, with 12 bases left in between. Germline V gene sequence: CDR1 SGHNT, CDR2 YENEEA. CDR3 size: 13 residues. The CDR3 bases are TGTGCCAGCAGCTTCGATCGTACACGTGAGCAGTTCTTC. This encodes CASSFDRTREQFF.

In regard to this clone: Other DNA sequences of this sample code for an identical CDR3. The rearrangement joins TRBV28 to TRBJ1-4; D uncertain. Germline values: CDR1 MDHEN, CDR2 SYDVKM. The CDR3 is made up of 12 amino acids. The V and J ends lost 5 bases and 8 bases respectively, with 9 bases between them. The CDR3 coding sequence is TGTGCCAGCAGTCCCCGGGGAGAAAAACTGTTTTTT. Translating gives CASSPRGEKLFF.

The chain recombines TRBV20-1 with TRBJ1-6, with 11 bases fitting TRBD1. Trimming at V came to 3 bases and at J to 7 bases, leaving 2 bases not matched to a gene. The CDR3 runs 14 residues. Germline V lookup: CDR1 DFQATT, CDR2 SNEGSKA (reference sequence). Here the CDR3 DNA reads TGCAGTGCTAGTGGACAGGGGGCAAATTCACCCCTCCACTTT. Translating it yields CSASGQGANSPLHF.

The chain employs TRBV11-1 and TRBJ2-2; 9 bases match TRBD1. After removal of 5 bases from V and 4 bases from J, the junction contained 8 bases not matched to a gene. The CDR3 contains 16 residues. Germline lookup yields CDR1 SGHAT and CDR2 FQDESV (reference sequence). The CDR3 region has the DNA TGTGCCAGCAGCAAGGTACAGGGGGCGAGCACCGGGGAGCTGTTTTTT. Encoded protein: CASSKVQGASTGELFF.

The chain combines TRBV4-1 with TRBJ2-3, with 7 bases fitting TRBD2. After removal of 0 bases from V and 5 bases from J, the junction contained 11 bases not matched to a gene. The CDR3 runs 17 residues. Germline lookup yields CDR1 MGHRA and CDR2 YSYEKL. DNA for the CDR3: TGCGCCAGCAGCCAAGATGGCTGGGGGGGAAAGGGAGATACGCAGTATTTT. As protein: CASSQDGWGGKGDTQYF.

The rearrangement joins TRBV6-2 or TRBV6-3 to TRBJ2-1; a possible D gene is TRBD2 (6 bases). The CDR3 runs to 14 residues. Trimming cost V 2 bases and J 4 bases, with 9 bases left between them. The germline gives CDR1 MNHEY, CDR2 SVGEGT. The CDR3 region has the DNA TGTGCCAGCAGTTACGGGGGGACTTACAATGAGCAGTTCTTC. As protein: CASSYGGTYNEQFF.

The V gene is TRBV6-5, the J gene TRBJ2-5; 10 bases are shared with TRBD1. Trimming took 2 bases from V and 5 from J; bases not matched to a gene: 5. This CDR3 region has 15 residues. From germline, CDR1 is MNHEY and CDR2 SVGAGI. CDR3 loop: CASSYEGQGRETQYF. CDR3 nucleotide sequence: TGTGCCAGCAGTTACGAGGGACAGGGGCGTGAGACCCAGTACTTC.

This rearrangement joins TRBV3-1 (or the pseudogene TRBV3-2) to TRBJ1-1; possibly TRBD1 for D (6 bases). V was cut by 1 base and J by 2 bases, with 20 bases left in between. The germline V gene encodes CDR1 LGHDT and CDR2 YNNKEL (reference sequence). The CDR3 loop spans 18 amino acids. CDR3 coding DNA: TGTGCCAGCAGCCAAGTCCCACGGCCCGGGACAACTAACACTGAAGCTTTCTTT. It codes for CASSQVPRPGTTNTEAFF.

The DNA of the CDR3 is TGTGCCAGCAGTGAAATAACCGTGGGACAGGGCTACACCTTC. It encodes CASSEITVGQGYTF. The chain has TRBV6-1 and TRBJ1-2; 7 bases fit TRBD1. The V gene's germline CDR1 is MNHNS and CDR2 SASEGT. Germline trimming cut 2 bases from V and 8 bases from J; bases unmatched to any gene: 8. The length of the CDR3 is 14 residues.

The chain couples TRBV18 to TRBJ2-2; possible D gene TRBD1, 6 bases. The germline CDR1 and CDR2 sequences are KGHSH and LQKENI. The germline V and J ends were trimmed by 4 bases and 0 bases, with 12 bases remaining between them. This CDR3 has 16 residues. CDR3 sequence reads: CASSQTGTPNTGELFF. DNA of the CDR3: TGTGCCAGCTCACAAACCGGGACACCGAACACCGGGGAGCTGTTTTTT.

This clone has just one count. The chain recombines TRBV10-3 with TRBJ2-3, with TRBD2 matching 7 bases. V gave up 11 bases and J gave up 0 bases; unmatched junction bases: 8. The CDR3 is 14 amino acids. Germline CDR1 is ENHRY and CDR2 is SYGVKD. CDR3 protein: CASRAGGSTDTQYF. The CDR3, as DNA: TGTGCCTCAAGGGCCGGGGGGAGCACAGATACGCAGTATTTT.

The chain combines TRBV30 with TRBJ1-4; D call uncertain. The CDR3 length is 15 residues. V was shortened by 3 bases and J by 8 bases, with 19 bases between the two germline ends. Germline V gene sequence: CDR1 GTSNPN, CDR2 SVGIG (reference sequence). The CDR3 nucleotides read TGTGCCTGGAGCGACCACTCAACGGGTGGCGAAAAACTGTTTTTT. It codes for CAWSDHSTGGEKLFF.

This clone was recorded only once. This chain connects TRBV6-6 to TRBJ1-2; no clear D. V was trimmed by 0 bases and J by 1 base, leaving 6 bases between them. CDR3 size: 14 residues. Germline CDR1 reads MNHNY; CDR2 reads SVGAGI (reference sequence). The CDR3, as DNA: TGTGCCAGCAGTTACTCTGTCAGTAACTATGGCTACACCTTC. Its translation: CASSYSVSNYGYTF.

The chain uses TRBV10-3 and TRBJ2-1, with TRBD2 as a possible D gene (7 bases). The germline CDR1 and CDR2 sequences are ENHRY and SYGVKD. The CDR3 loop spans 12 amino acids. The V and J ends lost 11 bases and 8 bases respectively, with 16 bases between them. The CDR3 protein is CALRGGSDEQFF. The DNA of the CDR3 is TGTGCCCTGAGGGGGGGGTCGGATGAGCAGTTCTTC.

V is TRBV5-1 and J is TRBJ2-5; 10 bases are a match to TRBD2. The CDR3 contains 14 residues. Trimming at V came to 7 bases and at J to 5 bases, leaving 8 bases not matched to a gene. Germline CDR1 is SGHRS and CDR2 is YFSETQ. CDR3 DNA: TGCGCCAGCGCGAAGCGGGAGGGCCGGGAGACCCAGTACTTC. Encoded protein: CASAKREGRETQYF.

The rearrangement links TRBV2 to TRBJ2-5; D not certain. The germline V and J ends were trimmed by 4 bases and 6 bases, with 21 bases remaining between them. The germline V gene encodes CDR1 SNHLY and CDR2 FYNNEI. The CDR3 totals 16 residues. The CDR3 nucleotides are TGTGCCAGCAGTGGGCGACGGGTTCCAAGGAAGAAGACCCAGTACTTC. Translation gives CASSGRRVPRKKTQYF.

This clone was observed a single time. The DNA for the CDR3 is TGTGCCAGCAGCTTGGCCGCTGGGCGAGAGACCCAGTACTTC. Encoded protein: CASSLAAGRETQYF. The chain joins TRBV5-5 to TRBJ2-5; D is unresolved. Germline V gives CDR1 SGHKS, CDR2 YYEKEE (reference sequence). Trimming took 0 bases from V and 4 from J, leaving 10 bases between them. This CDR3 comprises 14 residues. Full variable domain (rest looked up from reference TRBV5-5 and TRBJ2-5): DAGVTQSPTHLIKTRGQQVTLRCSPISGHKSVSWYQQVLGQGPQFIFQYYEKEERGRGNFPDRFSARQFPNYSSELNVNALLLGDSALYLCASSLAAGRETQYFGPGTRLLVL.

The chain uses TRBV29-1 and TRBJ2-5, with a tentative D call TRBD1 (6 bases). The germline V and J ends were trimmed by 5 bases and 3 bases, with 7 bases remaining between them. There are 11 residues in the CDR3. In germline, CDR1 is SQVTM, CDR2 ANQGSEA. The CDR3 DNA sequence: TGCAGCGTTTACAGGGAAGAGACCCAGTACTTC. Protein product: CSVYREETQYF.

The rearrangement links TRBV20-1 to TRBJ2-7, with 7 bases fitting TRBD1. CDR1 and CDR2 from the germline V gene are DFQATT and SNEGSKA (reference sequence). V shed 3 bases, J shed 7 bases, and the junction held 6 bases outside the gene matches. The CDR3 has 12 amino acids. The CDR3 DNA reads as TGCAGTGCTAGTGACAGGGTAGAAGAGCAGTACTTC. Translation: CSASDRVEEQYF.

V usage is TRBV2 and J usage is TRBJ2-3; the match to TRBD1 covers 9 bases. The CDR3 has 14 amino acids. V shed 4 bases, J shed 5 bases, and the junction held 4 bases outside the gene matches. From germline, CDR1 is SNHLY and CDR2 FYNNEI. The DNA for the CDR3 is TGTGCCAGCAGTGTCGACAGGGGGATAGATACGCAGTATTTT. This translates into CASSVDRGIDTQYF.

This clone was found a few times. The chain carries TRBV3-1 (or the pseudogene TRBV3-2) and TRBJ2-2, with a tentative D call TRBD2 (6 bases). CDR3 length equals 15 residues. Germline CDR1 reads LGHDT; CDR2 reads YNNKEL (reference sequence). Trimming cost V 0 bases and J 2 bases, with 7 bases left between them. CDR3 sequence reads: CASSQEAGNTGELFF. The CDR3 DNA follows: TGTGCCAGCAGCCAAGAGGCGGGAAACACCGGGGAGCTGTTTTTT.

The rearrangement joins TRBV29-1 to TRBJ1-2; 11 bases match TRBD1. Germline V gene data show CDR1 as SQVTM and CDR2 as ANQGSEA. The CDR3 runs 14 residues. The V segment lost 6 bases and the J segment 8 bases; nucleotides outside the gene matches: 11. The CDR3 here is CSVDGTGGSQGYTF. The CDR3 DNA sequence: TGCAGCGTGGATGGGACAGGGGGAAGTCAGGGCTACACCTTC.

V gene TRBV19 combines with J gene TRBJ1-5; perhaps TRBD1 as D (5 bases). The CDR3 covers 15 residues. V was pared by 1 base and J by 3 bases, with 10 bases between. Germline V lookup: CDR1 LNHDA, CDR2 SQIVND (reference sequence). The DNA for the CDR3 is TGTGCCAGTAGTATAGGGGCCAGGGCCAATCAGCCCCAGCATTTT. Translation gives CASSIGARANQPQHF.